The table lists the clone carrying this T cell receptor beta chain with a few counts. This entry comes from a study of early T cells in non-severe SARS-CoV-2 infection. TCRdb reprocessed the 5' RACE reads with MiXCR, giving one entry per CDR3 protein. Among about 67,000 distinct CDR3 sequences, roughly 10% were seen once, and the ten largest hold less than 5%. The material sequenced was whole blood. This sequence originates from an adult who was a healthcare worker with PCR-confirmed SARS-CoV-2 infection or an uninfected control (not recorded which).

The CDR3 DNA reads TGTGCCAGCAGTTTATACCCCGGGCTCGACGAGCAGTACTTC. This encodes CASSLYPGLDEQYF. This chain connects TRBV27 to TRBJ2-7; D unresolved. Germline assignment: CDR1 MNHEY and CDR2 SMNVEV (reference sequence). The CDR3 spans 14 residues. Trimming removed 1 base at V and 5 bases at J, with 12 bases between.